The subject of this entry is one T cell receptor (beta chain). Its antigen is undetermined. The data were obtained in a study of cytomegalovirus exposure and HLA in healthy donors. Study-wide findings and caveats: Analysis was carried out at a later point, and it linked a missense DCLRE1C variant to TCR beta V- and J-gene trimming. Certain indistinguishable V segments, among them TRBV6-2 and TRBV6-3, were excluded.

Primers for the PCR totalled 60 Vbeta and 13 Jbeta. In the study's own analysis: Around 9.9 million shared chains were among the roughly 78 million unique TCR beta chains that a later analysis counted. TCRdb keeps only in-frame clones here, not all; method: immunoSEQ multiplex PCR. That table furnishes V, J and clone size, whereas the DNA furnished D and trimming. The sample has fewer than 250,000 clones. When sampled, the donors appeared nominally healthy, though they likely had unrecorded immune exposures. The CDR3 covers 15 residues. Germline CDR1 reads MNHEY; CDR2 reads SVGAGI. The J segment lost 9 bases and the V segment lost 6 bases, leaving 14 bases of the junction unmatched.

The chain combines TRBV6-5 with TRBJ2-1, with TRBD2 matching 7 bases. The sample consisted of PBMCs. This sequence was found in a woman younger than 45 in good health and CMV-seropositive. The CDR3 region is CASRLSPLGEGEQFF. The CDR3 coding sequence is TGTGCCAGCAGATTATCCCCCCTCGGGGAGGGTGAGCAGTTCTTC.